The rows below give T cell receptor beta chains drawn from one sample of a study of T cell responses to AZD1222 COVID-19 vaccine. Using immunoSEQ multiplex PCR, the repertoire was profiled, and TCRdb retains in-frame clones only, with some absent. Altogether tens of thousands of clones are present, around four fifths being singletons, with the ten largest covering 2.9%. This sample comprised peripheral blood, obtained on day 0 of AZD1222 vaccination. The receptors originated from an adult in good health. Both conserved end residues are part of each CDR3. D genes are given only for firm matches. Clone size appears in some rows only: once, few, many, or a class for an expanded clone.

V	D	J	size	CDR3	DNA
TRBV6-2/TRBV6-3	TRBD2	TRBJ2-2	.	CASSARRGLASNTGELFF	TGTGCCAGCAGTGCTCGCCGGGGACTAGCGAGTAACACCGGGGAGCTGTTTTTT
TRBV14	TRBD1	TRBJ1-6	.	CASSLTTGGGYSPLHF	TGTGCCAGCAGCCTTACTACAGGGGGGGGATACTCACCCCTCCACTTT
TRBV7-6	TRBD1	TRBJ1-2	.	CASSSQSGQGGDYGYTF	TGTGCCAGCAGCTCCCAATCTGGACAGGGTGGAGACTATGGCTACACCTTC
TRBV7-9	.	TRBJ2-1	.	CASRVGSYNEQFF	TGTGCCAGCAGAGTAGGGAGTTACAATGAGCAGTTCTTC
TRBV3-1/TRBV3-2	.	TRBJ1-2	few	CASSHKSIRGYGYTF	TGTGCCAGCAGCCACAAAAGCATCCGGGGCTATGGCTACACCTTC
TRBV9	TRBD2	TRBJ2-1	.	CASSVDGGLAGNEQFF	TGTGCCAGCAGCGTAGACGGAGGACTAGCGGGAAATGAGCAGTTCTTC
TRBV27	.	TRBJ2-7	.	CASSRRGYEQYF	TGTGCCAGTTCCCGCAGGGGTTACGAGCAGTACTTC
TRBV25-1	.	TRBJ1-2	once	CASRSTSNYGYTF	TGTGCCAGCCGGAGCACTTCTAACTATGGCTACACCTTC
TRBV3-1/TRBV3-2	TRBD1	TRBJ2-7	.	CASSLSTGGLSEQYF	TGTGCCAGCAGCCTTTCAACAGGGGGCCTGAGCGAGCAGTACTTC
TRBV3-1/TRBV3-2	TRBD1	TRBJ1-2	few	CASRHERQGVGGYTF	TGTGCCAGCAGACACGAAAGACAGGGCGTGGGTGGCTACACCTTC
TRBV7-9	.	TRBJ1-5	.	CASSLAGGDGNQPQHF	TGTGCCAGCAGCTTAGCGGGGGGCGACGGCAATCAGCCCCAGCATTTT
TRBV12-1	.	TRBJ2-7	once	CASSLGGQRAATAPNEQYF	TGTGCCAGCAGTCTTGGGGGGCAACGTGCAGCGACGGCTCCCAACGAGCAGTACTTC